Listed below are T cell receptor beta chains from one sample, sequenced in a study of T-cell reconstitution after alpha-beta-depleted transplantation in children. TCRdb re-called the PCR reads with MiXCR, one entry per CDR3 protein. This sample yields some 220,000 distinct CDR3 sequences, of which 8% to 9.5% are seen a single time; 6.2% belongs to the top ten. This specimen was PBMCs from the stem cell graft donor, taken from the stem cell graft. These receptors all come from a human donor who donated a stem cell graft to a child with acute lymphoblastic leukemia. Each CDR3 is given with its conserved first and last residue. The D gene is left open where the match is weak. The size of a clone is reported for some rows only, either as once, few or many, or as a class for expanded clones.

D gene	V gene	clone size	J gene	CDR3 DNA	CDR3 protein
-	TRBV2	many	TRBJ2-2	TGTGCCAGCATTCAGGACACCTACACCGGGGAGCTGTTTTTT	CASIQDTYTGELFF
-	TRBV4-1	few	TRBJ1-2	TGCGCCAGCAGCGACGCGGGGACCCCCTATGGCTACACCTTC	CASSDAGTPYGYTF
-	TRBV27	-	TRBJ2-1	TGTGCCAGCAGTTTACTAATAAGGCCTTACAGCTCCTACAATGAGCAGTTCTTC	CASSLLIRPYSSYNEQFF
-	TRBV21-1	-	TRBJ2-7	TGTGCCAGCCTTAGCGGGACGGGGGGGCCTTGGGAGCAGTACTTC	CASLSGTGGPWEQYF
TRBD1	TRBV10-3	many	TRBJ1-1	TGTGCCATCAGCCTACAGGGGCAGACTGAAGCTTTCTTT	CAISLQGQTEAFF
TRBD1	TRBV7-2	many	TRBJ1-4	TGTGCCAGCAGCCTGACAGGGGCGAATGAAAAACTGTTTTTT	CASSLTGANEKLFF
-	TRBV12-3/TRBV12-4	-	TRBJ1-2	TGTGCCAGCACCCCCAAGGGCAACTATGGCTACACCTTC	CASTPKGNYGYTF
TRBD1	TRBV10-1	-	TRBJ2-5	TGCGCCAGCAGTGAGACAGGGGGTGAGGAGACCCAGTACTTC	CASSETGGEETQYF
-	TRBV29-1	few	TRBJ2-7	TGCAGCGCTATCCGAGGGGCCTCCCCCGAGCAGTACTTC	CSAIRGASPEQYF
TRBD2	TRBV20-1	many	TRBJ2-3	TGCAGTGTATTTGCCGGGGGGGGCACAGATACGCAGTATTTT	CSVFAGGGTDTQYF
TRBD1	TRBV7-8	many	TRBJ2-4	TGTGCCAGCAGCTTAGGGGGGACAGGGGGAATTCAGTACTTC	CASSLGGTGGIQYF
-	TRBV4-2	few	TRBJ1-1	TGTGCCAGTGGGGCAGTGAACACTGAAGCTTTCTTT	CASGAVNTEAFF
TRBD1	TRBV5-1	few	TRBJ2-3	TGCGCCAGCAGCGACGGGACAGGGTCACTAACAGATACGCAGTATTTT	CASSDGTGSLTDTQYF
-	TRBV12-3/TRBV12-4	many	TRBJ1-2	TGTGCCAGCAGTTTGACTCCAGCTAACTATGGCTACACCTTC	CASSLTPANYGYTF
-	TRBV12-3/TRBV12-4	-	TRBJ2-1	TGTGCCAGCAGTTTGGGGGGGGGGGCTTCTGAGCAGTTCTTC	CASSLGGGASEQFF
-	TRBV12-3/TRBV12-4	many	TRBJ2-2	TGTGCCAGCAGTTTCGAACCCGGCGGGGAGCTGTTTTTT	CASSFEPGGELFF
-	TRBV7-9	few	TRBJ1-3	TGTGCCAGCAGCTTGGATTCACCTGGAAACACCATATATTTT	CASSLDSPGNTIYF
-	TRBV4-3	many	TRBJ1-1	TGCGCCAGCAGCCAAGGGTCGGGCAAGGGGTCTGAAGCTTTCTTT	CASSQGSGKGSEAFF
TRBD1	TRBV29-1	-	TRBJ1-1	TGCAGCGTTGTGGGGATCAGGGGGGCTTTCTTT	CSVVGIRGAFF
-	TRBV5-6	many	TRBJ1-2	TGTGCTGGCACTGGCTACACCTTC	CAGTGYTF
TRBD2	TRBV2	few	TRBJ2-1	TGTGCCAGCAGTGCTAGGACTAGCGGCATCAATGAGCAGTTCTTC	CASSARTSGINEQFF
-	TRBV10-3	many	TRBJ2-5	TGTGCCATCAGTGATTATTCGGGGGGCGCGGAGACCCAGTACTTC	CAISDYSGGAETQYF
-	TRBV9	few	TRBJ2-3	TGTGCCAGCAGCGTTAGAAGCACAGATACGCAGTATTTT	CASSVRSTDTQYF
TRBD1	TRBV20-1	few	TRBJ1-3	TGCAGTGCTGCCTCTCCCGGGACAGGGAACACCATATATTTT	CSAASPGTGNTIYF
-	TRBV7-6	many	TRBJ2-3	TGTGCCAGCAGCTTATCAGGGAAAGTCACAGATACGCAGTATTTT	CASSLSGKVTDTQYF
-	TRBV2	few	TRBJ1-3	TGTGCCAGCAGTGAAGGGTGGGGGGGCGCCCGCGCTGGAAACACCATATATTTT	CASSEGWGGARAGNTIYF
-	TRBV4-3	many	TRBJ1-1	TGCGCCAGCAGCCTCCACAGAAACACTGAAGCTTTCTTT	CASSLHRNTEAFF
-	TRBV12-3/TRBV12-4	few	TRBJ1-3	TGTGCCAGCAGTTTAACCCTGCGGAACACCATATATTTT	CASSLTLRNTIYF
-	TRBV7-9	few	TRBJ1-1	TGTGCCAGCAGCTTAGTTGGGCAGATAGGTGAAGCTTTCTTT	CASSLVGQIGEAFF
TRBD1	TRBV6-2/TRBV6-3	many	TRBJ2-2	TGTGCCAGCGACCCGACAGGGGCGGCCGGGGAGCTGTTTTTT	CASDPTGAAGELFF
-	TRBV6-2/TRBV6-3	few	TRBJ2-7	TGTGCCAGCAGTTACTCGACACTCTCCTACGAGCAGTACTTC	CASSYSTLSYEQYF